Below are 8 T cell receptor beta chains sequenced from a single sample in a study of regulatory T cells in long-lasting Graves disease (dated by TCRdb to the early 2020s). Libraries were made using multiplex PCR. The listed sequencing device is Illumina HiSeq 4000. iRepertoire HTBI primers and Arm-PCR amplification of CDR3 regions were used to construct TCR beta libraries. TCRdb reprocessing: public reads trimmed at Q25 with fastp, clones called with MiXCR, in-frame beta chains kept. Entries that share a CDR3 protein sequence are merged under the most common genes and DNA. The sample includes 400,000 to 500,000 distinct CDR3 sequences, with around a fifth observed a single time. Of the sample, roughly 7% is held by the ten largest clones. In light of the paper, this sample's time point label describes: persistent/refractory GD, antithyroid drugs over 5 years with positive TRAb. For both TCR sequencing and RNA sequencing, RNA was extracted from PBMCs using TRIzol.

The specimen comprised peripheral blood mononuclear cells (PBMCs), sampled when the disease was refractory, from a patient treated with antithyroid drugs. The origin of the receptors is a female donor with Graves disease.

V and J are TRBV7-8 and TRBJ2-2; 8 bases align to TRBD1. Germline V gene data show CDR1 as SGHVS and CDR2 as FQNEAQ. With V trimmed by 6 bases and J by 0 bases, 9 bases remained unmatched. This CDR3 region has 17 residues. The CDR3 coding sequence is TGTGCCAGCAGTTCTAGGACAGGGAGCACGAACACCGGGGAGCTGTTTTTT. Translation gives CASSSRTGSTNTGELFF.

This clonotype was seen repeatedly, ten times or more. The J gene is TRBJ1-1, the V gene TRBV19, with 7 bases aligning to TRBD1. Germline V gives CDR1 LNHDA, CDR2 SQIVND (reference sequence). This CDR3 region has 16 residues. Trimming removed 7 bases from V and 0 bases from J; junction bases left unmatched: 11. In DNA, the CDR3 is TGTGCCAGTACCGAGGGGGCAGCGCCCATGAACACTGAAGCTTTCTTT. Translating it yields CASTEGAAPMNTEAFF.

Turning to this clonotype: A much more abundant neighbour one base away suggests this may be a read error. This chain links TRBV28 with TRBJ1-1; D possibly corresponds to TRBD1 (6 bases). Germline V lookup: CDR1 MDHEN, CDR2 SYDVKM. This CDR3 contains 14 residues. The CDR3 loop is CASSLSGANTEAYF. CDR3 sequence (DNA): TGTGCCAGCAGTTTATCGGGGGCCAACACTGAAGCTTACTTT.

This clonotype was found many times. At one of its ends the junction is not consistent with the germline gene, which may arise from a read error. This sequence joins TRBV5-1 and TRBJ1-5; D is unclear. CDR3 length: 14 amino acids. Germline V gene lookup returns CDR1 SGHRS and CDR2 YFSETQ. The CDR3: CASSPGVGNQPQHF. CDR3 in DNA: TGTGCCAGCAGCCCTGGGGTGGGCAATCAGCCCCAGCATTTT.

This clonotype was counted between two and nine times. The gene calls are TRBV6-5 and TRBJ1-5; D is unresolved. This CDR3 is built from 14 residues. Trimming took 0 bases from V and 6 from J, leaving 9 bases between them. Germline CDR1 is MNHEY and CDR2 is SVGAGI. CDR3: CASSYSADSQPQHF. DNA for the CDR3: TGTGCCAGCAGTTACTCGGCAGACTCTCAGCCCCAGCATTTT.

This clonotype has at least ten counts. CDR3 sequence (DNA): TGTGCCAGCAGCTCTAGACAGGGTTGGGGCGAGCAGTACTTC. Protein sequence: CASSSRQGWGEQYF. The gene calls are TRBV13 and TRBJ2-7, with 7 bases fitting TRBD1. With 4 bases clipped from V and 6 bases from J, the junction kept 9 bases outside the gene matches. The CDR3 is made up of 14 amino acids. Germline loops: CDR1 PRHDT, CDR2 FYEKMQ (reference sequence).

The chain carries TRBV20-1 and TRBJ1-6; possible D gene TRBD1, 5 bases. The V gene's germline CDR1 is DFQATT and CDR2 SNEGSKA (reference sequence). The CDR3 sequence is 14 residues long. Trimming cost V 3 bases and J 9 bases, with 15 bases left between them. The chain's CDR3 is CSASRAEGTSPLHF. CDR3 nucleotide sequence: TGCAGTGCTAGCAGGGCAGAGGGGACTTCACCCCTCCACTTT.

This clonotype was recorded a few times. V usage is TRBV2 and J usage is TRBJ2-2; 14 bases align to TRBD2. The CDR3 sequence is 18 residues long. The V segment lost 2 bases and the J segment 4 bases; nucleotides outside the gene matches: 6. Germline V gene lookup returns CDR1 SNHLY and CDR2 FYNNEI. The CDR3 sequence: CASSERLAGGPGTGELFF. CDR3 nucleotides: TGTGCCAGCAGTGAAAGACTAGCGGGAGGGCCAGGCACCGGGGAGCTGTTTTTT.